Listed here is a single TCR beta chain. This sample stems from a study of blood T cell repertoires in COVID-19. Generated by immunoSEQ multiplex PCR, the TCRdb table keeps only in-frame clones and is missing some. The data hold 270,000 or so clones, with 81% observed a single time. CDR3 length equals 13 residues. Per the germline V gene, CDR1 is LNHDA and CDR2 is SQIVND (reference sequence). Losses at the gene ends were 8 bases for V and 2 bases for J; bases not matched to a gene: 4. This clonotype was sampled from an older woman with active or convalescent COVID-19. Sequenced material: peripheral blood. This chain connects TRBV19 to TRBJ2-7; 9 bases match TRBD1. The CDR3 coding sequence is TGTGCCAGTGGGGACAGGGTGACCTACGAGCAGTACTTC. Its protein is CASGDRVTYEQYF.